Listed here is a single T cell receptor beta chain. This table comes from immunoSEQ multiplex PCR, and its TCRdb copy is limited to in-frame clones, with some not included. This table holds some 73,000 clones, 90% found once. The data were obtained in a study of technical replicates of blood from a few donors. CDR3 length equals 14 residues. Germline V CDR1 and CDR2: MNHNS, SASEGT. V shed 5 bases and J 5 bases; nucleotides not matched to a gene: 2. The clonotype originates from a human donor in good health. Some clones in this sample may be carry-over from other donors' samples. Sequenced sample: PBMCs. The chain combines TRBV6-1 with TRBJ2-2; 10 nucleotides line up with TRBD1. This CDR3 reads CASSRQGATGELFF. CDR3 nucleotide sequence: TGTGCCAGCAGTAGACAGGGGGCGACCGGGGAGCTGTTTTTT.